The 9 T cell receptor beta chains below all came from one sample that was sequenced in a study of shared clonotypes between healthy human individuals. Repertoires were generated with immunoSEQ multiplex PCR, while TCRdb's copy carries only in-frame clones and drops some. Of some 2.3 million clones in the sample, roughly 93% were seen once. Sequencing was done on a sample of naive CD4+ T cells from PBMCs. The subset here: CD45RA+ positively selected. The receptors were gathered from a man aged 18 to 29 in good health. Some clones in this sample may be carry-over from other donors' samples.

This chain links TRBV7-2 with TRBJ2-7, with D possibly TRBD1 on 6 matching bases. The V gene lost 4 bases and the J gene lost 0 bases, with 13 bases spanning the gap. The CDR3 length is 15 residues. Germline CDR1 SGHTA, CDR2 FQGNSA. CDR3 region: CASSSNRAYSYEQYF. DNA for the CDR3: TGTGCCAGCAGCTCTAACAGGGCCTACTCCTACGAGCAGTACTTC.

CDR3 in amino acids: CASSPPRRQLNEQFF. The CDR3 region has the DNA TGTGCCAGCAGCCCCCCCCGGAGGCAGCTCAATGAGCAGTTCTTC. The chain recombines TRBV21-1 with TRBJ2-1; no check of the table's D call, TRBD2, against the DNA was made. TRBV21-1 is designated a pseudogene. The CDR3 runs to 15 residues.

The J gene is TRBJ2-3, the V gene TRBV6-5, with D possibly called TRBD1 or TRBD2 (5 bases each). The CDR3 consists of 13 residues. The germline CDR1 and CDR2 sequences are MNHEY and SVGAGI. V was shortened by 6 bases and J by 8 bases, with 15 bases between the two germline ends. The CDR3 DNA follows: TGTGCCAGCAGGAAGGGAAGTGGGGGTACGCAGTATTTT. It yields the protein CASRKGSGGTQYF.

This rearrangement joins TRBV10-3 to TRBJ2-5; TRBD2 might be the D (6 bases). Between the trimmed V and J ends, which lost 5 bases and 1 base, there was a span of 11 bases. The CDR3 contains 14 residues. CDR1 is ENHRY, CDR2 SYGVKD, per germline. The CDR3 loop reads CAISMTGVQETQYF. The CDR3 DNA reads as TGTGCCATCAGTATGACGGGGGTCCAAGAGACCCAGTACTTC.

This sequence joins TRBV6-1 and TRBJ2-7; no reliable D call. CDR3 size: 11 residues. Per the germline V gene, CDR1 is MNHNS and CDR2 is SASEGT. The V gene lost 8 bases and the J gene lost 2 bases, with 7 bases spanning the gap. The CDR3 is CASGYTYEQYF. The CDR3 DNA follows: TGTGCCAGCGGATACACCTACGAGCAGTACTTC.

The V and J genes are TRBV7-3 and TRBJ2-1; 7 nucleotides line up with TRBD1. The junction had 5 bases not matched to a gene; V was cut back by 5 bases and J by 7 bases. CDR1 and CDR2 from the germline V gene are SGHTA and FQGTGA. There are 13 residues in the CDR3. The CDR3 region has the DNA TGTGCCAGCAGCCCAAGGGGACAGAATGAGCAGTTCTTC. It specifies CASSPRGQNEQFF.

The genes are TRBV28 and TRBJ1-2, with TRBD1 matching over 10 bases. Trimming at V came to 5 bases and at J to 6 bases, leaving 9 bases not matched to a gene. Germline lookup yields CDR1 MDHEN and CDR2 SYDVKM. This CDR3 has 15 amino acids. CDR3 nucleotide sequence: TGTGCCAGCAGTACAAGGGACAGGGGATTTGATGGCTACACCTTC. The encoded protein is CASSTRDRGFDGYTF.

This chain joins TRBV19 and TRBJ2-5; D perhaps matches TRBD2 (5 bases). The CDR3 runs to 14 residues. CDR1 LNHDA and CDR2 SQIVND come from the germline V gene (reference sequence). Trimming stripped 2 bases from V and 1 base from J, with 8 bases between. The CDR3 loop is CASSITGTQETQYF. For the CDR3, the DNA is TGTGCCAGTAGTATAACGGGAACCCAAGAGACCCAGTACTTC.

The CDR3 loop is CASSGGVTARSYEQYF. Here the CDR3 DNA reads TGTGCCAGCAGTGGAGGGGTGACGGCCCGATCCTACGAGCAGTACTTC. J is TRBJ2-7 and V is TRBV6-1; the D gene could be TRBD1 or TRBD2 (5 bases each). V was pared by 4 bases and J by 1 base, with 17 bases between. Looked up from germline, CDR1 is MNHNS and CDR2 is SASEGT. The CDR3 has 16 amino acids.